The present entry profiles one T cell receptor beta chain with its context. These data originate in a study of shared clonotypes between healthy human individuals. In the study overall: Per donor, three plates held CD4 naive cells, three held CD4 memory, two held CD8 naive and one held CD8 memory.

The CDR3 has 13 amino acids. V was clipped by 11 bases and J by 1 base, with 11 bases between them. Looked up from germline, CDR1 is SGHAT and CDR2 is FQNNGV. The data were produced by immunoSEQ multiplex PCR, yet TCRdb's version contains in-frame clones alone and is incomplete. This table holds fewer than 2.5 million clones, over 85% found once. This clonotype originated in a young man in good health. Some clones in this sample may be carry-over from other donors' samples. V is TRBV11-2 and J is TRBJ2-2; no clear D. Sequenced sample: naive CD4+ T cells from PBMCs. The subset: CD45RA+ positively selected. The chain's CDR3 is CAVAVMNTGELFF. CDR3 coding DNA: TGTGCCGTCGCGGTTATGAACACCGGGGAGCTGTTTTTT.